Listed here are 10 T cell receptor beta chains from one sample, sequenced in a study of regulatory dendritic cells for organ transplantation. Sequencing was performed with immunoSEQ multiplex PCR; in TCRdb, only in-frame clones are kept and a portion is missing. This table has 25,000 or so clones, around 83% appearing once. The sequenced material came from naive CD4+ T cells from blood. Subset here: CD45RA+ naive T cells. The receptor set was obtained from a human donor in good health.

This clone was seen only a few times. V is TRBV6-6 and J is TRBJ1-1, with TRBD1 matching over 8 bases. The V gene end was trimmed by 6 bases and the J gene end by 8 bases; junction bases not matched to a gene: 5. The germline gives CDR1 MNHNY, CDR2 SVGAGI (reference sequence). The CDR3 has 12 residues. The CDR3 protein is CASSPDRGEAFF. In nucleotides, the CDR3 is TGTGCCAGCAGCCCCGACAGGGGCGAAGCTTTCTTT.

This chain uses TRBV7-2 with TRBJ2-5, with D possibly matching TRBD2 (6 bases). Trimming took 5 bases from V and 1 from J, leaving 14 bases between them. Germline V gives CDR1 SGHTA, CDR2 FQGNSA. The CDR3 runs 15 residues. The CDR3 region is CASSLGGSPQETQYF. For the CDR3, the DNA is TGTGCCAGCAGCCTTGGGGGGTCCCCCCAAGAGACCCAGTACTTC.

V gene TRBV7-2 combines with J gene TRBJ2-3; 7 bases are a match to TRBD2. Germline CDR1 is SGHTA and CDR2 is FQGNSA. The V and J ends lost 0 bases and 1 base, in that order; junction bases with no gene match: 4. The CDR3 has 16 amino acids. The CDR3 spells CASSLAVGGGTDTQYF. The CDR3 DNA is TGTGCCAGCAGCTTAGCGGTGGGGGGGGGCACAGATACGCAGTATTTT.

This rearrangement joins TRBV7-3 to TRBJ2-1; 9 bases are shared with TRBD2. The germline CDR1 and CDR2 sequences are SGHTA and FQGTGA. The V and J ends lost 5 bases and 8 bases, in that order; junction bases with no gene match: 13. The CDR3 consists of 16 residues. CDR3: CASSLWTAGGQDEQFF. In DNA, the CDR3 is TGTGCCAGCAGCCTCTGGACAGCGGGGGGCCAGGATGAGCAGTTCTTC.

The chain combines TRBV6-1 with TRBJ1-1; 10 bases are a match to TRBD1. Per the germline V gene, CDR1 is MNHNS and CDR2 is SASEGT. This CDR3 has 14 residues. V shed 4 bases and J 7 bases; nucleotides not matched to a gene: 6. This CDR3 is CASSVRTGGNEAFF. In DNA, the CDR3 is TGTGCCAGCAGTGTTAGGACAGGGGGTAATGAAGCTTTCTTT.

A single count supports this clone. The chain joins TRBV5-1 to TRBJ2-2, with D possibly being TRBD1 (6 bases). From germline, CDR1 is SGHRS and CDR2 YFSETQ. The V and J ends lost 2 bases and 6 bases respectively, with 17 bases between them. This CDR3 is built from 16 residues. Here the CDR3 DNA reads TGCGCCAGCAGCTTCCCTCGGGGACAAGGGTCCGGGGAGCTGTTTTTT. Protein: CASSFPRGQGSGELFF.

The chain joins TRBV4-1 to TRBJ1-1, with 9 bases identical to TRBD1. CDR3 length: 14 amino acids. J was trimmed by 4 bases and V by 4 bases; bases with no gene match: 4. Germline CDR1 reads MGHRA; CDR2 reads YSYEKL. CDR3 sequence (DNA): TGCGCCAGCAGCCCGCGACAGGGGGGCACTGAAGCTTTCTTT. Its translation: CASSPRQGGTEAFF.

The rearrangement links TRBV5-1 to TRBJ2-3; TRBD1 matches 10 bases. Per germline, CDR1 SGHRS and CDR2 YFSETQ. The CDR3 length is 15 residues. With V trimmed by 4 bases and J by 2 bases, 4 bases remained unmatched. The CDR3 reads CASSGTGESTDTQYF. Here the CDR3 DNA reads TGCGCCAGCAGCGGGACAGGGGAGTCCACAGATACGCAGTATTTT.

CDR3: CASGPPDSRRGYTF. The CDR3 DNA is TGTGCCAGCGGACCCCCGGACTCTCGCAGGGGCTACACCTTC. J is TRBJ1-2 and V is TRBV25-1; the D is unclear. V lost 8 bases and J 8 bases, leaving 21 bases between the germline ends. CDR1 and CDR2 from the germline V gene are MGHDK and SYGVNS. The CDR3 runs 14 residues.

This chain links TRBV7-2 with TRBJ2-1; TRBD2 matches 14 bases. Germline loops: CDR1 SGHTA, CDR2 FQGNSA. The CDR3 has 17 residues. V gave up 1 base and J gave up 7 bases; unmatched junction bases: 6. As DNA, the CDR3 is TGTGCCAGCAGCTTAGTGGGGACTAGCGGGGGCGAGAATGAGCAGTTCTTC. Translation: CASSLVGTSGGENEQFF.